This T cell receptor (beta chain) originates from a study of control samples from healthy donors and cancer patients. This clone was observed a single time. This table comes from immunoSEQ multiplex PCR, and its TCRdb copy is limited to in-frame clones, with some not included. This table has about 44,000 clones, approximately 87% appearing once. Between the trimmed V and J ends, which lost 3 bases and 8 bases, there was a span of 12 bases. Germline CDR1 is SGDLS and CDR2 is YYNGEE. CDR3 length equals 13 residues. The source of this sequence is a woman aged 55-70 years with lung cancer. Sequencing was carried out using PBMCs. The genes are TRBV9 and TRBJ2-1; D may be TRBD2 (5 bases). This CDR3 is CASSERVRDEQFF. The CDR3 DNA sequence: TGTGCCAGCAGCGAGAGGGTCCGGGATGAGCAGTTCTTC.